This entry concerns a single T cell receptor (beta chain). The germline V gene has CDR1 LNHDA and CDR2 SQIVND (reference sequence). V trimming: 6 bases; J trimming: 5 bases; junction bases outside the gene matches: 8. The CDR3 covers 14 residues. Sequencing was performed with immunoSEQ multiplex PCR; in TCRdb, only in-frame clones are kept and a portion is missing. The sample has 150,000 to 200,000 clones, around four fifths seen once. The sample belongs to a study of blood T cell repertoires in COVID-19. The receptor was isolated from a woman aged 80 or over with acute or convalescent COVID-19. The V call is TRBV19, the J call TRBJ2-5, with TRBD2 identical over 8 bases. Specimen: peripheral blood. The DNA for the CDR3 is TGTGCCAGTAGCGGACTAGCCCCCCGGGAGACCCAGTACTTC. This gives the protein CASSGLAPRETQYF.